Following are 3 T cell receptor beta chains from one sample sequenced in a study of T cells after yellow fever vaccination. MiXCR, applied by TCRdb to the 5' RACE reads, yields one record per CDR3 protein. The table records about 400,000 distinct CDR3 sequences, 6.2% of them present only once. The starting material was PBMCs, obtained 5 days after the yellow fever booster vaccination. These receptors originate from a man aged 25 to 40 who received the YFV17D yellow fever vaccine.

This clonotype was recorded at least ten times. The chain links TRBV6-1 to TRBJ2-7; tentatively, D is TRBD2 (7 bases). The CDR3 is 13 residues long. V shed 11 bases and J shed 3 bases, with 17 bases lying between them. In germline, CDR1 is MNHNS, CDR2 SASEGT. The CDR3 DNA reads TGTGCCGGCCTCGAGGGGGGGGACTACGAGCAGTACTTC. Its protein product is CAGLEGGDYEQYF.

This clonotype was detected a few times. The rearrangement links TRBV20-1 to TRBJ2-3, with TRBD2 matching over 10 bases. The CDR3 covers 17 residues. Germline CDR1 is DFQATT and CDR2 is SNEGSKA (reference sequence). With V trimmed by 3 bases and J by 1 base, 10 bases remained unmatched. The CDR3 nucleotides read TGCAGTGCTAGTAGCAGCGGGAGGGCCTGGGGCACAGATACGCAGTATTTT. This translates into CSASSSGRAWGTDTQYF.

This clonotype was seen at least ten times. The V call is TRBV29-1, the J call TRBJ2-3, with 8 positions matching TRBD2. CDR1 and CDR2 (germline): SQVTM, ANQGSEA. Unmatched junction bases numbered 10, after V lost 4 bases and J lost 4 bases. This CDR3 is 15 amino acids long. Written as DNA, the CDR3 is TGCAGCGTTGGGACTAGCCCCTATGTCGCAGATACGCAGTATTTT. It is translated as CSVGTSPYVADTQYF.